The 24 T cell receptor beta chains given below trace back to one sample, sequenced in a study of cytomegalovirus exposure and HLA in healthy donors. 60 Vbeta and 13 Jbeta primers were used in PCR. Only in-frame clones appear in the TCRdb table, and some are missing; sequencing was by immunoSEQ multiplex PCR. The sample includes under 150,000 clones, 70% to 80% of them seen just once. The sequencing input was PBMCs. Receptors originate from a female donor in good health and CMV-seronegative.

J is TRBJ2-5 and V is TRBV6-6, with 7 bases identical to TRBD2. The germline CDR1 and CDR2 sequences are MNHNY and SVGAGI (reference sequence). This CDR3 region has 14 residues. V shed 8 bases and J 5 bases; nucleotides not matched to a gene: 11. CDR3 loop: CASALGGMMETQYF. DNA of the CDR3: TGTGCCAGCGCACTGGGGGGGATGATGGAGACCCAGTACTTC.

The rearrangement joins TRBV6-1 to TRBJ2-1, with 12 nucleotides matching TRBD2. This CDR3 is built from 15 residues. V was clipped by 7 bases and J by 3 bases; unmatched bases: 4. Germline V CDR1 and CDR2: MNHNS, SASEGT. The CDR3 nucleotides read TGTGCCAGCACCATACTAGCGGGGGGCTACAATGAGCAGTTCTTC. It codes for CASTILAGGYNEQFF.

The chain joins TRBV2 to TRBJ1-5, with 7 nucleotides matching TRBD1. The germline gives CDR1 SNHLY, CDR2 FYNNEI. The ends lost 10 bases at V and 4 bases at J; junction bases unmatched: 7. The CDR3 covers 13 residues. For the CDR3, the DNA is TGTGCCACCACGACAGGGTTTAATCAGCCCCAGCATTTT. Translating gives CATTTGFNQPQHF. Variable domain in full (rest from reference TRBV2 and TRBJ1-5): EPEVTQTPSHQVTQMGQEVILRCVPISNHLYFYWYRQILGQKVEFLVSFYNNEISEKSEIFDDQFSVERPDGSNFTLKIRSTKLEDSAMYFCATTTGFNQPQHFGDGTRLSIL.

This rearrangement joins TRBV11-3 to TRBJ2-2, with D maybe TRBD2 (5 bases). CDR1 is SGHNT and CDR2 is YENEEA in the germline V gene. The length of the CDR3 is 15 residues. V was pared by 6 bases and J by 0 bases, with 11 bases between. CDR3 coding DNA: TGTGCCAGCAGGGTGAGGGTTGCGAACACCGGGGAGCTGTTTTTT. Encoded protein: CASRVRVANTGELFF.

This clone has more than one count but fewer than ten. The chain links TRBV6-5 to TRBJ1-5; unclear D gene. The V end lost 6 bases, the J end lost 1 base, and 7 bases lay between the germline ends. Germline V lookup: CDR1 MNHEY, CDR2 SVGAGI. This CDR3 is built from 13 residues. CDR3 coding DNA: TGTGCCAGCAGACTTTACAGCAATCAGCCCCAGCATTTT. Its translation: CASRLYSNQPQHF.

For the CDR3, the DNA is TGTGCCAGCAGCCAGGGGCCCTTGAACACTGAAGCTTTCTTT. It codes for CASSQGPLNTEAFF. The chain carries TRBV6-6 and TRBJ1-1, with D possibly being TRBD1 (6 bases). Between the trimmed V and J ends, which lost 6 bases and 0 bases, there was a span of 11 bases. In germline, CDR1 is MNHNY, CDR2 SVGAGI (reference sequence). The CDR3 contains 14 residues.

The rearrangement joins TRBV5-1 to TRBJ2-1; D may be TRBD1 (5 bases). The V and J ends lost 1 base and 7 bases respectively, with 12 bases between them. Germline values: CDR1 SGHRS, CDR2 YFSETQ. This CDR3 region has 14 residues. The CDR3 sequence is CASSLRPGNNEQFF. Here the CDR3 DNA reads TGCGCCAGCAGCTTGCGGCCAGGGAATAATGAGCAGTTCTTC.

The CDR3 sequence is CASSPNRGGVYEQYF. CDR3 in DNA: TGTGCCAGCAGCCCGAATCGGGGGGGGGTTTACGAGCAGTACTTC. This chain links TRBV7-2 with TRBJ2-7, with TRBD2 matching 8 bases. Germline CDR1 is SGHTA and CDR2 is FQGNSA. The J segment lost 4 bases and the V segment lost 5 bases, leaving 10 bases of the junction unmatched. The CDR3 runs to 15 residues.

This clone has more than one count but fewer than ten. The chain combines TRBV10-3 with TRBJ1-1, with 7 bases that match TRBD1. The V segment lost 3 bases and the J segment 10 bases; nucleotides outside the gene matches: 2. The V gene's germline CDR1 is ENHRY and CDR2 SYGVKD. This CDR3 has 11 amino acids. The CDR3 bases are TGTGCCATCAGTGAACAGGGGCGAGCTTTCTTT. It is translated as CAISEQGRAFF.

The chain has TRBV11-3 and TRBJ2-5; 8 bases line up with TRBD1. Germline-derived CDR1 and CDR2 are SGHNT and YENEEA. The CDR3 consists of 14 residues. The junction had 2 bases not matched to a gene; V was cut back by 3 bases and J by 2 bases. CDR3 nucleotide sequence: TGTGCCAGCAGCTTGGGACAGGTGCAAGAGACCCAGTACTTC. Its protein product is CASSLGQVQETQYF. Supplemented by reference TRBV11-3 and TRBJ2-5, the full variable domain reads EAGVVQSPRYKIIEKKQPVAFWCNPISGHNTLYWYLQNLGQGPELLIRYENEEAVDDSQLPKDRFSAERLKGVDSTLKIQPAELGDSAVYLCASSLGQVQETQYFGPGTRLLVL.

The chain is built from TRBV4-2 and TRBJ1-5, with 8 bases aligning to TRBD1. The CDR3 runs 15 residues. J lost 5 bases, V lost 0 bases, and 3 bases had no gene match. Germline assignment: CDR1 LGHNA and CDR2 YNFKEQ. CDR3 bases: TGTGCCAGCAGCCAAGACAGGGGGCTTTATCAGCCCCAGCATTTT. Amino acid sequence: CASSQDRGLYQPQHF.

This clone was found a few times. The chain recombines TRBV7-2 with TRBJ1-2; 7 bases are a match to TRBD1. CDR1 SGHTA and CDR2 FQGNSA come from the germline V gene. The CDR3 extends over 12 amino acids. V was clipped by 3 bases and J by 7 bases; unmatched bases: 2. The CDR3 DNA sequence: TGTGCCAGCAGCTTGACAGGGTGTGGCTACACCTTC. Translating gives CASSLTGCGYTF.

The V gene is TRBV6-1, the J gene TRBJ1-4; 7 nucleotides agree with TRBD1. The trim removed 5 bases at V and 4 bases at J, leaving 7 bases unmatched. The CDR3 spans 15 residues. The germline gives CDR1 MNHNS, CDR2 SASEGT. The CDR3: CASSLMGTVNEKLFF. For the CDR3, the DNA is TGTGCCAGCAGTCTTATGGGGACAGTTAATGAAAAACTGTTTTTT.

The chain is built from TRBV27 and TRBJ1-5; perhaps TRBD1 as D (6 bases). This CDR3 has 15 residues. V lost 2 bases to trimming and J lost 4 bases, with 12 bases between them. Germline-derived CDR1 and CDR2 are MNHEY and SMNVEV (reference sequence). The CDR3: CASSLRKGGNQPQHF. The CDR3 nucleotides read TGTGCCAGCAGTTTAAGAAAAGGGGGAAATCAGCCCCAGCATTTT.

V and J are TRBV27 and TRBJ2-7; TRBD1 matches at 11 bases. Losses at the gene ends were 7 bases for V and 3 bases for J; bases not matched to a gene: 8. Germline V gives CDR1 MNHEY, CDR2 SMNVEV (reference sequence). This CDR3 comprises 15 residues. CDR3 nucleotides: TGTGCCAGCACCCGGGACGGGACAGGGGGCTACGAGCAGTACTTC. This translates into CASTRDGTGGYEQYF.

This sequence joins TRBV28 and TRBJ2-2; 8 bases fit TRBD1. CDR1 MDHEN and CDR2 SYDVKM come from the germline V gene. J lost 5 bases, V lost 5 bases, and 10 bases had no gene match. The CDR3 runs to 16 residues. The CDR3 loop reads CASSLQDREPTGELFF. CDR3 bases: TGTGCCAGCAGTCTTCAGGACAGGGAGCCTACCGGGGAGCTGTTTTTT.

V is TRBV6-4 and J is TRBJ1-6; 9 nucleotides align to TRBD1. J lost 5 bases, V lost 4 bases, and 3 bases had no gene match. This CDR3 contains 15 residues. The germline gives CDR1 MRHNA, CDR2 SNTAGT. CDR3: CASSGTGGNNSPLHF. CDR3 DNA sequence: TGTGCCAGCAGTGGTACAGGGGGCAATAATTCACCCCTCCACTTT.

The chain couples TRBV30 to TRBJ1-4; 7 nucleotides align to TRBD1. The ends lost 3 bases at V and 6 bases at J; junction bases unmatched: 1. CDR1 GTSNPN and CDR2 SVGIG come from the germline V gene (reference sequence). The CDR3 is made up of 12 amino acids. The CDR3 nucleotides are TGTGCCTGGAGCAGGGGGGATGAAAAACTGTTTTTT. Translation gives CAWSRGDEKLFF.

This chain connects TRBV7-8 to TRBJ2-7; D possibly corresponds to TRBD2 (7 bases). This CDR3 contains 15 residues. Trimming removed 4 bases at V and 4 bases at J, with 17 bases between. Germline assignment: CDR1 SGHVS and CDR2 FQNEAQ. The CDR3 coding sequence is TGTGCCAGCAGCTCCAGTCGGGGGGCTTTGTACGAGCAGTACTTC. It codes for CASSSSRGALYEQYF.

This clone was detected only once. The rearrangement joins TRBV9 to TRBJ2-3; D gene uncertain. CDR3 length equals 11 residues. Germline loops: CDR1 SGDLS, CDR2 YYNGEE. Trimming took 3 bases from V and 3 from J, leaving 2 bases between them. CDR3 sequence reads: CASSATDTQYF. The CDR3 nucleotides are TGTGCCAGCAGCGCGACAGATACGCAGTATTTT. The full variable domain, rest sourced from reference TRBV9 and TRBJ2-3, is DSGVTQTPKHLITATGQRVTLRCSPRSGDLSVYWYQQSLDQGLQFLIQYYNGEERAKGNILERFSAQQFPDLHSELNLSSLELGDSALYFCASSATDTQYFGPGTRLTVL.

This chain joins TRBV18 and TRBJ1-4; 7 nucleotides line up with TRBD1. CDR1 is KGHSH, CDR2 LQKENI, per germline. This CDR3 is 14 amino acids long. The ends lost 6 bases at V and 8 bases at J; junction bases unmatched: 9. Here the CDR3 reads CASSPFQGDEKLFF. In nucleotides, the CDR3 is TGTGCCAGCTCGCCATTCCAGGGGGACGAAAAACTGTTTTTT.

The genes are TRBV19 and TRBJ2-4; TRBD2 aligns across 7 bases. The germline gives CDR1 LNHDA, CDR2 SQIVND (reference sequence). Germline trimming cut 5 bases from V and 3 bases from J; bases unmatched to any gene: 7. The CDR3 covers 15 residues. The CDR3 region is CASSPLAELKNIQYF. CDR3 bases: TGTGCCAGTAGTCCCCTAGCGGAGCTCAAAAACATTCAGTACTTC. The full variable domain, completed using reference TRBV19 and TRBJ2-4, is DGGITQSPKYLFRKEGQNVTLSCEQNLNHDAMYWYRQDPGQGLRLIYYSQIVNDFQKGDIAEGYSVSREKKESFPLTVTSAQKNPTAFYLCASSPLAELKNIQYFGAGTRLSVL.

J is TRBJ2-7 and V is TRBV7-6; TRBD1 aligns across 7 bases. Per the germline V gene, CDR1 is SGHVS and CDR2 is FNYEAQ. After removal of 2 bases from V and 3 bases from J, the junction contained 4 bases not matched to a gene. This CDR3 comprises 14 residues. The CDR3 loop is CASSLKTGIYEQYF. Written as DNA, the CDR3 is TGTGCCAGCAGCTTAAAGACAGGGATCTACGAGCAGTACTTC.

V usage is TRBV5-6 and J usage is TRBJ2-5; TRBD1 might be the D (7 bases). The better agreement between TRBJ2-7 and the DNA end casts doubt on the J call. This CDR3 spans 14 amino acids. Germline V gene sequence: CDR1 SGHDT, CDR2 YYEEEE. The CDR3 nucleotides are TGTGCCAGCAGCTCTCGATACAGGGGAGGCGAGCAGTACTTC. It specifies CASSSRYRGGEQYF.